The T cell receptor beta chain described here comes from a study of T-cell reconstitution after alpha-beta-depleted transplantation in children. Study observations and caveats: There were reportedly several hundred expanded graft clones from which alpha-beta T cells came about two months after transplant.

About this clonotype: Antigen unknown.

TCRbeta library construction was performed incorporating unique molecular identifiers. Each CDR3 protein is one row after TCRdb ran MiXCR on the PCR reads. The sample carries 100,000 to 120,000 distinct CDR3 sequences, 5.5% to 6.5% recorded once. Sequenced here: PBMCs, mostly from graft donor cells, sampled 360 days after TCRalphabeta/CD19-depleted stem cell transplant. This clonotype was sampled from a male patient aged 2 to 10 who had a stem cell transplant for acute lymphoblastic leukemia, so the T cells may come from the graft donor.

The CDR3 is CASSSTRDRGGYEQYF. The CDR3 DNA follows: TGCGCCAGCAGCTCTACCCGGGACAGGGGAGGGTACGAGCAGTACTTC. This sequence joins TRBV5-1 and TRBJ2-7; 10 bases map to TRBD1. This CDR3 region has 16 residues. After removal of 3 bases from V and 4 bases from J, the junction contained 10 bases not matched to a gene. Germline V gene data show CDR1 as SGHRS and CDR2 as YFSETQ.